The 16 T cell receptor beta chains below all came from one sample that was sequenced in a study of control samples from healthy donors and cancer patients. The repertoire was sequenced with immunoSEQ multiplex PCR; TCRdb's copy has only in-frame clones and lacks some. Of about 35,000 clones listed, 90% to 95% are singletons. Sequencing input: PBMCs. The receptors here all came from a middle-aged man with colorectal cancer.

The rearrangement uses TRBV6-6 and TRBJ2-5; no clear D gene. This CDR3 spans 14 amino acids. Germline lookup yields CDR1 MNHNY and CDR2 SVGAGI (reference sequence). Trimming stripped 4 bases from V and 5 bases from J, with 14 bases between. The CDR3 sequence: CASSSPFRRETQYF. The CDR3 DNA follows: TGTGCCAGCAGTTCCCCTTTCCGAAGGGAGACCCAGTACTTC.

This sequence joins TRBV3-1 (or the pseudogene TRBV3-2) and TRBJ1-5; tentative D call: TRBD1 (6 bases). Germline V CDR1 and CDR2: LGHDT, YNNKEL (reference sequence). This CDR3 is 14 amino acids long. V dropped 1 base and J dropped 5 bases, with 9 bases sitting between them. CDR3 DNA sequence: TGTGCCAGCAGCCAAGGGGGGCCACATCAGCCCCAGCATTTT. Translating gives CASSQGGPHQPQHF.

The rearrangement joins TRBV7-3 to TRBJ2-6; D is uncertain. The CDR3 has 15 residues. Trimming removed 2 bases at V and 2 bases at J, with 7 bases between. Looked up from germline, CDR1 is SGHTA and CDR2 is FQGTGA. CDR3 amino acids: CASSLSAPGANVLTF. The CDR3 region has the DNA TGTGCCAGCAGCTTATCAGCCCCTGGGGCCAACGTCCTGACTTTC.

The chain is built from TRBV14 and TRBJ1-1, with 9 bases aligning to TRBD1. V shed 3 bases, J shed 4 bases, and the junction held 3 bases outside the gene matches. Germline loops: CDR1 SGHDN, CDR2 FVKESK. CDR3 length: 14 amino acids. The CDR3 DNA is TGTGCCAGCAGCCACCAACAGGGGGCCACTGAAGCTTTCTTT. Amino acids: CASSHQQGATEAFF. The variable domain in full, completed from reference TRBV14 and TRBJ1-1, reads EAGVTQFPSHSVIEKGQTVTLRCDPISGHDNLYWYRRVMGKEIKFLLHFVKESKQDESGMPNNRFLAERTGGTYSTLKVQPAELEDSGVYFCASSHQQGATEAFFGQGTRLTVV.

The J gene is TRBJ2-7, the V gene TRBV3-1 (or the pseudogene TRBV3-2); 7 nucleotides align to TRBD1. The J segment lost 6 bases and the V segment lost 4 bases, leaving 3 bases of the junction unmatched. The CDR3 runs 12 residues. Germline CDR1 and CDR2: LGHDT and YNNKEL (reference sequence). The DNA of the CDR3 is TGTGCCAGCAGCCTTTACAGGGGCGAGCAGTACTTC. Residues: CASSLYRGEQYF.

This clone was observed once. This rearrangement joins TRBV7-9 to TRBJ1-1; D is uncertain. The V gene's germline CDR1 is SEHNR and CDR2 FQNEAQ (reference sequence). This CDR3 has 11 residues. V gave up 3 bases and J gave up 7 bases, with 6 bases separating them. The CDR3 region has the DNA TGTGCCAGCAGCTTGCCAGATGAAGCTTTCTTT. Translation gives CASSLPDEAFF.

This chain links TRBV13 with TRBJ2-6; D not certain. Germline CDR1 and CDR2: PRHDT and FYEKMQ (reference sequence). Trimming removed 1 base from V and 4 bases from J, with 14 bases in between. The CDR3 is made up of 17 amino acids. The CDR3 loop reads CASSLEKGLSGANVLTF. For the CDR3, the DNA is TGTGCCAGCAGCTTAGAGAAGGGCTTGAGCGGGGCCAACGTCCTGACTTTC.

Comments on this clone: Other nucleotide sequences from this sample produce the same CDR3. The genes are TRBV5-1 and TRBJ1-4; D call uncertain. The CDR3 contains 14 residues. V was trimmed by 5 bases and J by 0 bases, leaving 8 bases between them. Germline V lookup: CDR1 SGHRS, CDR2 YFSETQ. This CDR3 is CASRGRATNEKLFF. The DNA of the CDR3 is TGCGCCAGCAGGGGCCGTGCAACTAATGAAAAACTGTTTTTT.

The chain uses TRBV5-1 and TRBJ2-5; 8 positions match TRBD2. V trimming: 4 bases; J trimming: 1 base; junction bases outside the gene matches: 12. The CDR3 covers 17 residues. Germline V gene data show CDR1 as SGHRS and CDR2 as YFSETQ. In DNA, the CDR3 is TGCGCCAGCAGCCTCGAGGGCGGGGGGTCGTTCCAAGAGACCCAGTACTTC. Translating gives CASSLEGGGSFQETQYF.

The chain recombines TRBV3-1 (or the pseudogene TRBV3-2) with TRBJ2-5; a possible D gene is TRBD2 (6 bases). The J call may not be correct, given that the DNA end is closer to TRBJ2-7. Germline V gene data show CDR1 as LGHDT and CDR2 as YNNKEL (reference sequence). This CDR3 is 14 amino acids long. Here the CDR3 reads CASSRPGEKYEQYF. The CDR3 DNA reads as TGTGCCAGCAGCCGCCCGGGGGAGAAATACGAGCAGTACTTC.

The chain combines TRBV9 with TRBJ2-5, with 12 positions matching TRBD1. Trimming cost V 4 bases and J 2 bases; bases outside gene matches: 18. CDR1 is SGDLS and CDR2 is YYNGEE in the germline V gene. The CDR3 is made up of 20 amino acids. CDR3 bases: TGTGCCAGCAGCACACTCCCCCCCGGGACAGGGGGCCCTAGGCAAGAGACCCAGTACTTC. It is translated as CASSTLPPGTGGPRQETQYF. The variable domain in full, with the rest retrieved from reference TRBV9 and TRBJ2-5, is DSGVTQTPKHLITATGQRVTLRCSPRSGDLSVYWYQQSLDQGLQFLIQYYNGEERAKGNILERFSAQQFPDLHSELNLSSLELGDSALYFCASSTLPPGTGGPRQETQYFGPGTRLLVL.

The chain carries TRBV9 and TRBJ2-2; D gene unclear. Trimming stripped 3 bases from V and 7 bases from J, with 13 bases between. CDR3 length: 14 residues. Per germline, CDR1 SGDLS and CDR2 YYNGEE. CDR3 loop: CASSEPPKGGELFF. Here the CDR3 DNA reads TGTGCCAGCAGCGAACCGCCCAAGGGCGGGGAGCTGTTTTTT.

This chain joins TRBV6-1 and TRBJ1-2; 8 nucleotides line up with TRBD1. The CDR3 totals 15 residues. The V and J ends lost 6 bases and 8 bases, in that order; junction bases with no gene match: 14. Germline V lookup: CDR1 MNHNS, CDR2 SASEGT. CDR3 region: CASSLRGDRQGGYTF. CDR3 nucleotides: TGTGCCAGCAGCCTCAGGGGGGACCGACAGGGGGGCTACACCTTC.

The CDR3 sequence is CASSLGTSGGASYEQYF. DNA for the CDR3: TGTGCCAGTAGCCTCGGGACTAGCGGGGGGGCCTCCTACGAGCAGTACTTC. The chain uses TRBV19 and TRBJ2-7; 16 nucleotides match TRBD2. CDR1 and CDR2 (germline): LNHDA, SQIVND (reference sequence). The CDR3 has 17 amino acids. The junction had 5 bases not matched to a gene; V was cut back by 6 bases and J by 0 bases. The full variable domain, its missing parts supplied by reference TRBV19 and TRBJ2-7, is DGGITQSPKYLFRKEGQNVTLSCEQNLNHDAMYWYRQDPGQGLRLIYYSQIVNDFQKGDIAEGYSVSREKKESFPLTVTSAQKNPTAFYLCASSLGTSGGASYEQYFGPGTRLTVT.

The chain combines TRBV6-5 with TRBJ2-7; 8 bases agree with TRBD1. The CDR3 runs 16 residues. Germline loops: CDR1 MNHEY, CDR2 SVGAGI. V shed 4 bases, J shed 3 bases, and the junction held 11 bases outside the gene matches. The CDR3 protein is CASSSRQTGVVYEQYF. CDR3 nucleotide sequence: TGTGCCAGCAGTTCACGGCAGACAGGGGTGGTCTACGAGCAGTACTTC.

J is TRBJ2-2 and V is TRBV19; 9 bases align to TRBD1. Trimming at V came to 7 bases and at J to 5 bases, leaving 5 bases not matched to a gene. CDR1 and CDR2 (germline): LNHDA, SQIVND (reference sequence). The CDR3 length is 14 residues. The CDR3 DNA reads TGTGCCAGTACACAGGGACAGGGAACCGGGGAGCTGTTTTTT. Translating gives CASTQGQGTGELFF.